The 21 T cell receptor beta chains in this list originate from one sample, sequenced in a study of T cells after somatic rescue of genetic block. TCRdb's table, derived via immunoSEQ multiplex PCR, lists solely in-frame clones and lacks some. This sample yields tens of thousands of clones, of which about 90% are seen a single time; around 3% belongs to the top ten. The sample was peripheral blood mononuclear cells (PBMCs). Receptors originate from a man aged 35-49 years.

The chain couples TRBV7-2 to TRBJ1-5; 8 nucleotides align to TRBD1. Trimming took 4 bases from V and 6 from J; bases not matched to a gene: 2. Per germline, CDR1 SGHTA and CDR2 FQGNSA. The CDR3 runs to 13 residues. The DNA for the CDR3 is TGTGCCAGCAGCTCCACAGGGGGTCAGCCCCAGCATTTT. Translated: CASSSTGGQPQHF.

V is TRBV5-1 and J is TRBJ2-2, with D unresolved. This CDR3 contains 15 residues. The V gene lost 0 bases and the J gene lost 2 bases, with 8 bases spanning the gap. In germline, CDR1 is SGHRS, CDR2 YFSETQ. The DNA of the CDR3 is TGCGCCAGCAGCTTGGTGGCCAAAAACACCGGGGAGCTGTTTTTT. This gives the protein CASSLVAKNTGELFF. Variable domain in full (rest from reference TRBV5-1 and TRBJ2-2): KAGVTQTPRYLIKTRGQQVTLSCSPISGHRSVSWYQQTPGQGLQFLFEYFSETQRNKGNFPGRFSGRQFSNSRSEMNVSTLELGDSALYLCASSLVAKNTGELFFGEGSRLTVL.

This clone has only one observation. The CDR3 protein is CASSLWQGSGNTEAFF. The CDR3 DNA reads TGTGCCAGCAGTTTATGGCAGGGGAGCGGGAACACTGAAGCTTTCTTT. The chain is built from TRBV27 and TRBJ1-1; tentatively, D is TRBD1 (6 bases). The CDR3 extends over 16 amino acids. Trimming cost V 1 base and J 1 base, with 13 bases left between them. Germline V gene lookup returns CDR1 MNHEY and CDR2 SMNVEV (reference sequence).

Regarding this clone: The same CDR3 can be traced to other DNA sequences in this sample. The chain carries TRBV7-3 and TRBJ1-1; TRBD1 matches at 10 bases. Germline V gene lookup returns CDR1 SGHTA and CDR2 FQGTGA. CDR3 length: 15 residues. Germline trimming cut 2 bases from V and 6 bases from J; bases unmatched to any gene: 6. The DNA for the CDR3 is TGTGCCAGCAGCTTAGTGGGACAGGGGAAAGCTGAAGCTTTCTTT. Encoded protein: CASSLVGQGKAEAFF.

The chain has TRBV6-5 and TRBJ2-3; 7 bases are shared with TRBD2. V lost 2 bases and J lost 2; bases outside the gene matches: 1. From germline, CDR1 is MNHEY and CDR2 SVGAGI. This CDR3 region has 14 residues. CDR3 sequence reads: CASSYGTNTDTQYF. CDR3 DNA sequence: TGTGCCAGCAGTTACGGGACTAACACAGATACGCAGTATTTT.

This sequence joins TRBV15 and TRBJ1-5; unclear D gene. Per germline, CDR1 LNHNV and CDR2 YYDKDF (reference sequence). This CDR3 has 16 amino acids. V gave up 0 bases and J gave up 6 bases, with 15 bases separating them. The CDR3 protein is CATSRDKGGRAQPQHF. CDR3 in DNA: TGTGCCACCAGCAGAGACAAAGGTGGTCGGGCTCAGCCCCAGCATTTT.

The CDR3 sequence: CASRDRVADTQYF. The DNA of the CDR3 is TGCGCCAGCAGAGACAGGGTTGCAGATACGCAGTATTTT. This chain joins TRBV5-1 and TRBJ2-3; 7 bases map to TRBD1. V shed 5 bases and J 4 bases; nucleotides not matched to a gene: 4. Germline V gene sequence: CDR1 SGHRS, CDR2 YFSETQ. CDR3 size: 13 residues.

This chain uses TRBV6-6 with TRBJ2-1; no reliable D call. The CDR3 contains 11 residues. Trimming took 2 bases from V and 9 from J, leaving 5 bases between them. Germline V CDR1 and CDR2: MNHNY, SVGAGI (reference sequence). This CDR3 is CASSYNGEQFF. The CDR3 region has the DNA TGTGCCAGCAGTTACAATGGTGAGCAGTTCTTC.

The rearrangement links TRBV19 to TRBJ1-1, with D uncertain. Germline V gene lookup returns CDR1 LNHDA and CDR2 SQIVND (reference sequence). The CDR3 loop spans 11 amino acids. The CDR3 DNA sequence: TGTGCGGCCAGAGGATATGAGGAAGCTTTCTTT. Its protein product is CAARGYEEAFF.

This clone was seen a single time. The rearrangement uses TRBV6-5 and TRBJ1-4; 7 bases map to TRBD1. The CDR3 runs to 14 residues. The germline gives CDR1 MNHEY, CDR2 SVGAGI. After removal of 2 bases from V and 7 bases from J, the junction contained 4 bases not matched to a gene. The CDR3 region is CASSYDRAGEKLFF. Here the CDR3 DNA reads TGTGCCAGCAGTTACGACAGGGCGGGTGAAAAACTGTTTTTT.

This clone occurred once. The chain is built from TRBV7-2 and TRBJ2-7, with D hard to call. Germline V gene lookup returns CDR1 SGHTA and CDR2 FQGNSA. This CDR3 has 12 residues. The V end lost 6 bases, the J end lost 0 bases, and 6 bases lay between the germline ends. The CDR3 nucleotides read TGTGCCAGCAGTTCGACCTCCTACGAGCAGTACTTC. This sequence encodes CASSSTSYEQYF.

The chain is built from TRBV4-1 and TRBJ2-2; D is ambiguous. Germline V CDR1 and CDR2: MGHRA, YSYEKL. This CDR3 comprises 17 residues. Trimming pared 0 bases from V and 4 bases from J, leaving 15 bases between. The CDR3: CASSQDFRGWVTGELFF. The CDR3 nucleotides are TGCGCCAGCAGCCAAGATTTTCGAGGCTGGGTCACCGGGGAGCTGTTTTTT.

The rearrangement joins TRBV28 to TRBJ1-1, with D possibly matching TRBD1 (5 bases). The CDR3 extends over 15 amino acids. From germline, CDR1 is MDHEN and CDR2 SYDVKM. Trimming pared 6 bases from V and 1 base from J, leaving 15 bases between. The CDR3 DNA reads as TGTGCCAGCAGAGACCCTGGGGGAGCGAACACTGAAGCTTTCTTT. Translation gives CASRDPGGANTEAFF.

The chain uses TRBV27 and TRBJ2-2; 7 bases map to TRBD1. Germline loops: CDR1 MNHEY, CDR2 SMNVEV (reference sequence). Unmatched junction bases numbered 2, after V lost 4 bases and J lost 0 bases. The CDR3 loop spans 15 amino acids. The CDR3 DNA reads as TGTGCCAGCAGTTCCGGGACAGCGAACACCGGGGAGCTGTTTTTT. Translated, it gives CASSSGTANTGELFF.

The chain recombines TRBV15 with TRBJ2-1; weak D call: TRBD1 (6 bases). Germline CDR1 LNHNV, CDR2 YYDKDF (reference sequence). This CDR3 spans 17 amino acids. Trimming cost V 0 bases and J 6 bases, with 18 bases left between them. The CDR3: CATSRDYGGTRGNEQFF. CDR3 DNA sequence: TGTGCCACCAGCAGAGATTATGGGGGCACTAGGGGCAATGAGCAGTTCTTC.

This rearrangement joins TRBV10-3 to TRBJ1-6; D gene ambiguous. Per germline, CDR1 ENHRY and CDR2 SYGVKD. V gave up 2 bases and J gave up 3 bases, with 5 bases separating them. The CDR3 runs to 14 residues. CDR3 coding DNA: TGTGCCATCAGTGAGACAGACTATAATTCACCCCTCCACTTT. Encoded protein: CAISETDYNSPLHF.

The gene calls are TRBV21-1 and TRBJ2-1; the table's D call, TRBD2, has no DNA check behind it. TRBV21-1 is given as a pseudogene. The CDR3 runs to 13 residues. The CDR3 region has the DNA TGTGCCAGCGTAGCGGGGGGGCTAGATGAGCAGTTCTTC. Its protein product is CASVAGGLDEQFF.

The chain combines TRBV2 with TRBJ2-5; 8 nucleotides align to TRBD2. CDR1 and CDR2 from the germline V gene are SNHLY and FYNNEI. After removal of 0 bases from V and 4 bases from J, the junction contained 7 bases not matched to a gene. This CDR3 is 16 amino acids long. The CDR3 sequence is CASSEAIGRAGETQYF. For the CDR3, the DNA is TGTGCCAGCAGTGAAGCCATCGGGAGGGCCGGAGAGACCCAGTACTTC.

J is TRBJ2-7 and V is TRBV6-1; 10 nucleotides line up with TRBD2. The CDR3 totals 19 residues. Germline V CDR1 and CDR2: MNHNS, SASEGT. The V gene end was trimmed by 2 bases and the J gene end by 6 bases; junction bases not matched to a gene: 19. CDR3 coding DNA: TGTGCCAGCAGTGAAAATATAGGTAGCGGGGGGTCATCCCTACGCGAGCAGTACTTC. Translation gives CASSENIGSGGSSLREQYF.

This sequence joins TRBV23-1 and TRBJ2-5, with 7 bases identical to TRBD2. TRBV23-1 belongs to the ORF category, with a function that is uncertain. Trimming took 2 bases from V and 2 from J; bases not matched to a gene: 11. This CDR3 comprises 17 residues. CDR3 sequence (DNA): TGCGCCAGCAGTCAAGTTCTGCAGGGAGGGGATCAAGAGACCCAGTACTTC. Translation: CASSQVLQGGDQETQYF.

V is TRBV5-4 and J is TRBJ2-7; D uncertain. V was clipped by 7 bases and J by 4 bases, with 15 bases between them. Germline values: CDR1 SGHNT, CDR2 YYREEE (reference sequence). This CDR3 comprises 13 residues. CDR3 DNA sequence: TGTGCCAGCCGACCCGGGCTAAATTACGAGCAGTACTTC. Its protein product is CASRPGLNYEQYF. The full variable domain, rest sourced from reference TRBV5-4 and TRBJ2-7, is ETGVTQSPTHLIKTRGQQVTLRCSSQSGHNTVSWYQQALGQGPQFIFQYYREEENGRGNFPPRFSGLQFPNYSSELNVNALELDDSALYLCASRPGLNYEQYFGPGTRLTVT.